This T cell receptor beta chain was obtained from a study of blood T cell repertoires in COVID-19. Across the whole study: The analysed material was cDNA or gDNA that came from T cells, B-cell-depleted T cells, or PBMCs.

Losses at the gene ends were 0 bases for V and 2 bases for J; bases not matched to a gene: 7. The CDR3 is 16 residues long. Looked up from germline, CDR1 is SGHRS and CDR2 is YFSETQ. As processed by the authors: Estimation of nucleated cell counts relied on the amplification of reference gene primers. Assay used: immunoSEQ multiplex PCR; TCRdb lists only in-frame clones, some missing. V and J calls and clone size are those listed in that table; D and trimming were worked out from the DNA. The sample gives some 290,000 clones, roughly nine tenths of which show up once; 11% is in the top ten. The sample consisted of peripheral blood. This receptor was taken from a woman aged 30 to 39 with COVID-19, enrolled during active disease. The chain recombines TRBV5-1 with TRBJ1-1; 7 nucleotides agree with TRBD1. This chain's CDR3 is CASSLGRDSINTEAFF. Written as DNA, the CDR3 is TGCGCCAGCAGCTTGGGCCGGGACAGTATTAACACTGAAGCTTTCTTT.